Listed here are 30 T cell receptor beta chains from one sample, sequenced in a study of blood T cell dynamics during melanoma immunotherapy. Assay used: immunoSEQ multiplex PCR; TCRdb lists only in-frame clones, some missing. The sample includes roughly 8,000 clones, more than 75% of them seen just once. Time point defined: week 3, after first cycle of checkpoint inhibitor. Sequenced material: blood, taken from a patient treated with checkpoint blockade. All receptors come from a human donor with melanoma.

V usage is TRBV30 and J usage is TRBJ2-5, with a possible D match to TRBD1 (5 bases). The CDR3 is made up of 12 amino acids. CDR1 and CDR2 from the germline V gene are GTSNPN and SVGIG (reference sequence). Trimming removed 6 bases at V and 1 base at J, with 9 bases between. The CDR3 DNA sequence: TGTGCCTGTCAGGGCTTCCAAGAGACCCAGTACTTC. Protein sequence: CACQGFQETQYF.

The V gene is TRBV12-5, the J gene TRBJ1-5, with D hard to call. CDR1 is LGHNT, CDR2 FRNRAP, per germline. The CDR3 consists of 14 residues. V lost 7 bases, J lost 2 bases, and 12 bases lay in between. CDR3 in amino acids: CASAQAGGNQPQHF. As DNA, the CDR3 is TGTGCTAGTGCCCAAGCCGGGGGCAATCAGCCCCAGCATTTT.

The CDR3 region is CASSIRRSYEQYF. Written as DNA, the CDR3 is TGTGCCAGTAGTATACGGCGATCATACGAGCAGTACTTC. The genes are TRBV19 and TRBJ2-7; no clear D gene. The V end was cut by 2 bases, the J end by 4 bases, with 9 bases between. In germline, CDR1 is LNHDA, CDR2 SQIVND (reference sequence). This CDR3 is built from 13 residues.

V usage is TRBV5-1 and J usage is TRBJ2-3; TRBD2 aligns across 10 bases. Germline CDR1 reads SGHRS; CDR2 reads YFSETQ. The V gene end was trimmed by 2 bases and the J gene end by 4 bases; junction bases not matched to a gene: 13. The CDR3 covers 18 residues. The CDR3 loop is CASSFRGVLAGVADTQYF. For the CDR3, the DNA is TGCGCCAGCAGCTTCAGAGGGGTCCTAGCGGGAGTTGCAGATACGCAGTATTTT.

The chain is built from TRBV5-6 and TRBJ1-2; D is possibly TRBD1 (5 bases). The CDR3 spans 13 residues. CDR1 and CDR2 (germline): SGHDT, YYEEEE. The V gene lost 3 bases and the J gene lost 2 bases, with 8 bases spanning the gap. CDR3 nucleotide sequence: TGTGCCAGCAGCTCTCAGGGAAACTATGGCTACACCTTC. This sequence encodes CASSSQGNYGYTF.

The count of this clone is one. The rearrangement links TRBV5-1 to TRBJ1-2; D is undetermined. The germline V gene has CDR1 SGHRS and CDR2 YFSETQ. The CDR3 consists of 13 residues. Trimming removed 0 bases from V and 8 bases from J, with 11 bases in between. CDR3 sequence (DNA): TGCGCCAGCAGCTTGGGACTTATGGGGGGCTACACCTTC. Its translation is CASSLGLMGGYTF.

The CDR3 DNA follows: TGTGCCTGGAGTGATAATCCGATCTTCAATTCACCCCTCCACTTT. This codes for CAWSDNPIFNSPLHF. The chain carries TRBV30 and TRBJ1-6; D not certain. Germline lookup yields CDR1 GTSNPN and CDR2 SVGIG (reference sequence). There are 15 residues in the CDR3. The V gene lost 1 base and the J gene lost 7 bases, with 14 bases spanning the gap.

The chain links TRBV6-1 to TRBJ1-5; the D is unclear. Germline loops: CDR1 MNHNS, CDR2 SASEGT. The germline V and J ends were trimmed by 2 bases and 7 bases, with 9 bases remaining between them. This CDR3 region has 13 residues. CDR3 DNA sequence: TGTGCCAGCAGTGAAACGAGGAACCAGCCCCAGCATTTT. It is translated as CASSETRNQPQHF.

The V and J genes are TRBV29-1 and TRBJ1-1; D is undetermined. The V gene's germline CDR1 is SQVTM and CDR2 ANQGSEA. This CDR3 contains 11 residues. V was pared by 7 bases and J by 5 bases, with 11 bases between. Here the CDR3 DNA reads TGCAGCGGGGGTGTTAGGACTGAAGCTTTCTTT. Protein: CSGGVRTEAFF. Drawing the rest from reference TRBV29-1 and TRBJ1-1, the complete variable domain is SAVISQKPSRDICQRGTSLTIQCQVDSQVTMMFWYRQQPGQSLTLIATANQGSEATYESGFVIDKFPISRPNLTFSTLTVSNMSPEDSSIYLCSGGVRTEAFFGQGTRLTVV.

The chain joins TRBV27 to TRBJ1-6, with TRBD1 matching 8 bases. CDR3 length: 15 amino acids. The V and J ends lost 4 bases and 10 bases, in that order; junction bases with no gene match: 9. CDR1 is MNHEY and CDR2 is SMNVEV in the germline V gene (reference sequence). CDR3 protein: CASSSLQGAASPLHF. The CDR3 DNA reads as TGTGCCAGCAGTTCGCTCCAGGGGGCCGCATCACCCCTCCACTTT.

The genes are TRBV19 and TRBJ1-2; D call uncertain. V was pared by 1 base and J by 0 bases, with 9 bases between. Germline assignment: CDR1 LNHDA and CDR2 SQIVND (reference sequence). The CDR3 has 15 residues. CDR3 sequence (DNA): TGTGCCAGTAGTATAGCCGCGGCTCCTAACTATGGCTACACCTTC. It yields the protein CASSIAAAPNYGYTF.

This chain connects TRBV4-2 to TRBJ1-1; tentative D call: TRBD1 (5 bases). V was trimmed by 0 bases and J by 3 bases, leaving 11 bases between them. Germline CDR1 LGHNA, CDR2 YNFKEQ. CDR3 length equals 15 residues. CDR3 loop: CASSQDTQVYTEAFF. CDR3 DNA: TGTGCCAGCAGCCAAGATACACAGGTTTACACTGAAGCTTTCTTT.

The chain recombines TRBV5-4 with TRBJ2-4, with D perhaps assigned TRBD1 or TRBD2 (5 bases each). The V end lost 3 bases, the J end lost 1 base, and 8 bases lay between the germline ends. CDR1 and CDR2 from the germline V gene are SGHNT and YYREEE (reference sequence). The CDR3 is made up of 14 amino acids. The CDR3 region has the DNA TGTGCCAGCAGCTCCCGGGACGCCAAAAACATTCAGTACTTC. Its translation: CASSSRDAKNIQYF.

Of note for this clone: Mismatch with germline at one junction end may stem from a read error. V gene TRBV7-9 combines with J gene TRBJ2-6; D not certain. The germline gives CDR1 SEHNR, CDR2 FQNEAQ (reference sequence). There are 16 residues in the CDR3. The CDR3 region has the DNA TGTGCCAGCAGCGTACACGAACAAAGTCGGGCCTACGTCCTGACTTTC. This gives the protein CASSVHEQSRAYVLTF.

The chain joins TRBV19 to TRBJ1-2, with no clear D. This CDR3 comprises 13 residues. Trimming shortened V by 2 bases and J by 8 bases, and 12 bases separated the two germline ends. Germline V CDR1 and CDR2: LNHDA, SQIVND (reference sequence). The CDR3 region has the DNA TGTGCCAGTAGTATATTGGGAGAGCGGGGCTACACCTTC. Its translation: CASSILGERGYTF.

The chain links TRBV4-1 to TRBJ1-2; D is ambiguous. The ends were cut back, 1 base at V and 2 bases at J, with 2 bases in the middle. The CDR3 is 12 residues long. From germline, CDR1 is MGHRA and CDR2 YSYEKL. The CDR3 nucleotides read TGCGCCAGCAGCCAAGCAAACTATGGCTACACCTTC. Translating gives CASSQANYGYTF.

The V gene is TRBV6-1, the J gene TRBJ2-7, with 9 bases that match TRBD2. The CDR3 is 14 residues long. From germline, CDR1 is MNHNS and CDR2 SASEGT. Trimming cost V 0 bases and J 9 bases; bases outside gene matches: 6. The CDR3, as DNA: TGTGCCAGCAGTGAAGCGCGGCTAGCGGGAACGCAGTACGTC. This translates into CASSEARLAGTQYV.

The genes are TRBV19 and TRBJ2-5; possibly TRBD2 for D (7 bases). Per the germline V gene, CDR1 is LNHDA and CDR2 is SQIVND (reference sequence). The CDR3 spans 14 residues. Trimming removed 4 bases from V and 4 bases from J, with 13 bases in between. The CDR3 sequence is CASSTIGGAETQYF. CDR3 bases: TGTGCCAGTAGTACCATTGGGGGGGCAGAGACCCAGTACTTC.

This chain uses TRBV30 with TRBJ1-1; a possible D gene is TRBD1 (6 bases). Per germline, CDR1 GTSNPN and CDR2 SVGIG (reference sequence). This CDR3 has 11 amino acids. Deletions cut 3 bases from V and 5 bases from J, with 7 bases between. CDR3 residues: CAWRDSTEAFF. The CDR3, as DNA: TGTGCCTGGAGGGACAGTACTGAAGCTTTCTTT.

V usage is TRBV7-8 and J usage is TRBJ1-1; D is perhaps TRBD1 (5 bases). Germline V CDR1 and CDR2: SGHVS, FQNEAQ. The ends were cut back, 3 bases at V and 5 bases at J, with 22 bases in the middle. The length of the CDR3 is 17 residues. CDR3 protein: CASSFRDRGNRRTEAFF. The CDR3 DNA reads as TGTGCCAGCAGCTTTAGGGATAGGGGAAATAGAAGGACTGAAGCTTTCTTT. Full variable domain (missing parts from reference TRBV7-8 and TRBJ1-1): GAGVSQSPRYKVAKRGQDVALRCDPISGHVSLFWYQQALGQGPEFLTYFQNEAQLDKSGLPSDRFFAERPEGSVSTLKIQRTQQEDSAVYLCASSFRDRGNRRTEAFFGQGTRLTVV.

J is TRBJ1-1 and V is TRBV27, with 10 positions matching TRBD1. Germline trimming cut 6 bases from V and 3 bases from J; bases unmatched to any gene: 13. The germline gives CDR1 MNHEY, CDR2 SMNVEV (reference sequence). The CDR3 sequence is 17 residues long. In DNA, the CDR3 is TGTGCCAGCAGAAGGACAGGGGGATCGGTTAGGGACACTGAAGCTTTCTTT. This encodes CASRRTGGSVRDTEAFF.

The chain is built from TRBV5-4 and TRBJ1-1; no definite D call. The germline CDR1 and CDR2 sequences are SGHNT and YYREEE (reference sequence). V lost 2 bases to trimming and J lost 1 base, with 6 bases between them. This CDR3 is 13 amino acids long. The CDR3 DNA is TGTGCCAGCAGCTTTCAGCAGAACACTGAAGCTTTCTTT. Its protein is CASSFQQNTEAFF.

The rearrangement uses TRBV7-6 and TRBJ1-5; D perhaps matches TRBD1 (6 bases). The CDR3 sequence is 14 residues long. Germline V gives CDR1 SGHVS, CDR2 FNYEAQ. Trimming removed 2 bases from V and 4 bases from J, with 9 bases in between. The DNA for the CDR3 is TGTGCCAGCAGCTTACTCGGGACAAATCAGCCCCAGCATTTT. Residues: CASSLLGTNQPQHF.

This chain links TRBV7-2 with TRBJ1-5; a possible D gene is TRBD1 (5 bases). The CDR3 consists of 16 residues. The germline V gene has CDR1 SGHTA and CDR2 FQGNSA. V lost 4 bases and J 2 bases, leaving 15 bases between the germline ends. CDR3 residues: CASSWGGDTRNQPQHF. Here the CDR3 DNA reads TGTGCCAGCAGCTGGGGGGGAGATACGCGCAATCAGCCCCAGCATTTT. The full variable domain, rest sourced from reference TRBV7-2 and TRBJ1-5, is GAGVSQSPSNKVTEKGKDVELRCDPISGHTALYWYRQSLGQGLEFLIYFQGNSAPDKSGLPSDRFSAERTGGSVSTLTIQRTQQEDSAVYLCASSWGGDTRNQPQHFGDGTRLSIL.

CDR3 sequence: CASSGRGSEQYF. As DNA, the CDR3 is TGTGCCAGCAGTGGGAGGGGAAGCGAGCAGTACTTC. The chain employs TRBV2 and TRBJ2-7; D is perhaps TRBD2 (6 bases). Trimming pared 4 bases from V and 6 bases from J, leaving 10 bases between. Germline-derived CDR1 and CDR2 are SNHLY and FYNNEI. The CDR3 runs 12 residues. Using reference TRBV2 and TRBJ2-7 for the parts outside the CDR3, the full variable domain is EPEVTQTPSHQVTQMGQEVILRCVPISNHLYFYWYRQILGQKVEFLVSFYNNEISEKSEIFDDQFSVERPDGSNFTLKIRSTKLEDSAMYFCASSGRGSEQYFGPGTRLTVT.

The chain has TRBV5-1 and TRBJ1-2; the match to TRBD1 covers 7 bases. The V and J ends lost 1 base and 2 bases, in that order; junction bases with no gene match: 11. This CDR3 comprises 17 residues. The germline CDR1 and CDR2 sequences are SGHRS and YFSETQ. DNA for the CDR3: TGCGCCAGCAGCTTGATGGCAGGGGGGAAGACGAACTATGGCTACACCTTC. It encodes CASSLMAGGKTNYGYTF.

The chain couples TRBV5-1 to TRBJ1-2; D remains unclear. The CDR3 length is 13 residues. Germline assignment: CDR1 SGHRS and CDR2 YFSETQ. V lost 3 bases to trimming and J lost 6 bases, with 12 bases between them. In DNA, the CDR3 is TGCGCCAGCAGCTCCCCTGGGGAGGATGGCTACACCTTC. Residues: CASSSPGEDGYTF.

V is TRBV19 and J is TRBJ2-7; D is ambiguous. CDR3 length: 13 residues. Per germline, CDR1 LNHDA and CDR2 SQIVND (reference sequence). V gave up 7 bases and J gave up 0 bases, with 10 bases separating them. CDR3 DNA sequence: TGTGCCAGTAAAAGGCGGACCTCCTACGAGCAGTACTTC. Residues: CASKRRTSYEQYF.

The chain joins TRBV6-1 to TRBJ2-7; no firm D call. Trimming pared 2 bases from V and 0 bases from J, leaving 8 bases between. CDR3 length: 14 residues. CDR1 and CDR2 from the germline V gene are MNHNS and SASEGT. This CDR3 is CASSEQASSYEQYV. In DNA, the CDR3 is TGTGCCAGCAGTGAACAGGCCAGCTCCTACGAGCAGTACGTC.

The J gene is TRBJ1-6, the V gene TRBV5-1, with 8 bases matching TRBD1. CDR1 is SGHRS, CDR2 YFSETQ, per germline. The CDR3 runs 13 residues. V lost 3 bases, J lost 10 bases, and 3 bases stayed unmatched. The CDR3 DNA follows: TGCGCCAGCAGCTCACAGGGGGACTCACCCCTCCACTTT. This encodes CASSSQGDSPLHF.